What follows are 16 T cell receptor beta chains derived from one specimen sequenced in a study of beta chain features in type 1 diabetes. Of the isolated RNA, all was reverse transcribed, and so the sequenced material was expressed TCRB transcripts. The repertoire was sequenced with immunoSEQ multiplex PCR; TCRdb's copy has only in-frame clones and lacks some. Of tens of thousands of clones listed, roughly a third are singletons. Sequencing was performed on stem cell memory CD4+ T cells from blood. Source of these receptors: a young woman in good health.

The CDR3 nucleotides are TGTGCCAGCAGCTTAGACGGGGCTAACTATGGCTACACCTTC. It specifies CASSLDGANYGYTF. The genes are TRBV11-2 and TRBJ1-2; D not resolved. Trimming cost V 0 bases and J 0 bases, with 5 bases left between them. The germline V gene has CDR1 SGHAT and CDR2 FQNNGV. This CDR3 spans 14 amino acids. Filled out from reference TRBV11-2 and TRBJ1-2, the complete variable domain reads EAGVAQSPRYKIIEKRQSVAFWCNPISGHATLYWYQQILGQGPKLLIQFQNNGVVDDSQLPKDRFSAERLKGVDSTLKIQPAKLEDSAVYLCASSLDGANYGYTFGSGTRLTVV.

This chain joins TRBV7-2 and TRBJ2-1; 10 bases are shared with TRBD2. Germline CDR1 and CDR2: SGHTA and FQGNSA. The V gene end was trimmed by 5 bases and the J gene end by 8 bases; junction bases not matched to a gene: 6. CDR3 size: 14 residues. In DNA, the CDR3 is TGTGCCAGCAGCGGAGGACTAGCGGTCGATGAGCAGTTCTTC. Amino acids: CASSGGLAVDEQFF.

The chain recombines TRBV5-6 with TRBJ2-3; TRBD2 matches 11 bases. J was trimmed by 2 bases and V by 4 bases; bases with no gene match: 6. CDR3 length: 16 residues. Germline CDR1 and CDR2: SGHDT and YYEEEE. Here the CDR3 reads CASSPSGGRYTDTQYF. Here the CDR3 DNA reads TGTGCCAGCAGCCCTAGCGGGGGGCGGTACACAGATACGCAGTATTTT.

The chain combines TRBV5-1 with TRBJ2-7; D is ambiguous. The CDR3 covers 15 residues. V was cut by 0 bases and J by 0 bases, with 10 bases left in between. The germline gives CDR1 SGHRS, CDR2 YFSETQ. Here the CDR3 DNA reads TGCGCCAGCAGCTTGGGTGTGGGCAGCTCCTACGAGCAGTACTTC. The encoded protein is CASSLGVGSSYEQYF.

This clone was seen a few times. This rearrangement joins TRBV5-1 to TRBJ2-3; 11 bases fit TRBD2. This CDR3 region has 16 residues. Trimming took 4 bases from V and 2 from J; bases not matched to a gene: 6. Germline CDR1 and CDR2: SGHRS and YFSETQ. In nucleotides, the CDR3 is TGCGCCAGCAGCGTTGGGACTAGCGGTTACACAGATACGCAGTATTTT. Its protein is CASSVGTSGYTDTQYF.

As regards this clone: Other DNA sequences in this sample translate to the same CDR3. Written as DNA, the CDR3 is TGCGCCAGCAGCCCAGGGGGCACAGATACGCAGTATTTT. Translating it yields CASSPGGTDTQYF. V and J are TRBV4-3 and TRBJ2-3; a weak D match, TRBD1 (6 bases). The CDR3 has 13 residues. Germline V gene sequence: CDR1 LGHNA, CDR2 YSLEER. The V end was cut by 4 bases, the J end by 1 base, with 6 bases between.

This chain uses TRBV5-6 with TRBJ1-1, with 8 nucleotides matching TRBD1. The CDR3 is made up of 14 amino acids. The trim removed 3 bases at V and 5 bases at J, leaving 6 bases unmatched. From germline, CDR1 is SGHDT and CDR2 YYEEEE. Written as DNA, the CDR3 is TGTGCCAGCAGCTGGACAGGGCCCGGAACTGAAGCTTTCTTT. It is translated as CASSWTGPGTEAFF.

Details on this clone: Sequence at one end of the junction differs from germline and may be a read error. The J gene is TRBJ2-1, the V gene TRBV7-7; 7 bases are a match to TRBD2. The germline V gene encodes CDR1 SSHAT and CDR2 FNYEAQ (reference sequence). This CDR3 comprises 17 residues. CDR3 protein: CASSLEGAGSSYNEQFF. The CDR3 DNA is TGTGCTAGCAGCTTAGAAGGAGCGGGAAGCTCCTACAATGAGCAGTTCTTC.

The table lists this clone with a few counts. The chain joins TRBV9 to TRBJ1-2; tentative D call: TRBD1 (6 bases). Germline loops: CDR1 SGDLS, CDR2 YYNGEE. This CDR3 is built from 13 residues. With 4 bases removed from V and 8 bases from J, the gap between germline ends came to 15 bases. The CDR3 coding sequence is TGTGCCAGCAGCCGGGAGGGGGTCTTGGGCTACACCTTC. It encodes CASSREGVLGYTF.

The CDR3 is CASSPRGQNGSYEQYF. The CDR3 DNA sequence: TGTGCCAGCTCACCACGTGGACAAAACGGCTCCTACGAGCAGTACTTC. The rearrangement links TRBV18 to TRBJ2-7; possibly TRBD1 for D (5 bases). CDR3 length equals 16 residues. The V gene lost 1 base and the J gene lost 0 bases, with 13 bases spanning the gap. Germline V gene sequence: CDR1 KGHSH, CDR2 LQKENI. Combining the CDR3 with reference TRBV18 and TRBJ2-7 gives the whole variable domain NAGVMQNPRHLVRRRGQEARLRCSPMKGHSHVYWYRQLPEEGLKFMVYLQKENIIDESGMPKERFSAEFPKEGPSILRIQQVVRGDSAAYFCASSPRGQNGSYEQYFGPGTRLTVT.

V and J are TRBV19 and TRBJ2-6, with D uncertain. Germline CDR1 is LNHDA and CDR2 is SQIVND (reference sequence). The CDR3 loop spans 14 amino acids. Trimming removed 7 bases at V and 0 bases at J, with 7 bases between. The CDR3 sequence is CASIAGSGANVLTF. In DNA form, the CDR3 reads TGTGCCAGTATCGCCGGCTCTGGGGCCAACGTCCTGACTTTC.

The chain combines TRBV4-1 with TRBJ2-1; 7 nucleotides align to TRBD1. V shed 6 bases and J 10 bases; nucleotides not matched to a gene: 9. The CDR3 extends over 13 amino acids. Germline V lookup: CDR1 MGHRA, CDR2 YSYEKL. The CDR3: CASSKTQGPEQFF. The CDR3 region has the DNA TGCGCCAGCAGTAAAACACAGGGGCCCGAGCAGTTCTTC.

The V and J genes are TRBV10-3 and TRBJ2-3; D remains ambiguous. The V end lost 3 bases, the J end lost 3 bases, and 7 bases lay between the germline ends. Germline V lookup: CDR1 ENHRY, CDR2 SYGVKD. This CDR3 spans 13 amino acids. This CDR3 is CAISDSETDTQYF. DNA of the CDR3: TGTGCCATCAGTGATTCCGAGACAGATACGCAGTATTTT.

V usage is TRBV18 and J usage is TRBJ2-1; 12 positions match TRBD2. The CDR3 runs to 15 residues. The V and J ends lost 4 bases and 6 bases, in that order; junction bases with no gene match: 4. From germline, CDR1 is KGHSH and CDR2 LQKENI. The chain's CDR3 is CASSLLAGGGNEQFF. For the CDR3, the DNA is TGTGCCAGCTCACTCCTAGCGGGGGGGGGCAATGAGCAGTTCTTC.

This clone was detected a few times. The chain uses TRBV7-3 and TRBJ2-2; no reliable D call. V was pared by 5 bases and J by 8 bases, with 12 bases between. There are 13 residues in the CDR3. CDR1 is SGHTA, CDR2 FQGTGA, per germline. Written as DNA, the CDR3 is TGTGCCAGCAGCCCCCCGAGGTGGGGGGAGCTGTTTTTT. It translates to CASSPPRWGELFF. Supplemented by reference TRBV7-3 and TRBJ2-2, the full variable domain reads GAGVSQTPSNKVTEKGKYVELRCDPISGHTALYWYRQSLGQGPEFLIYFQGTGAADDSGLPNDRFFAVRPEGSVSTLKIQRTERGDSAVYLCASSPPRWGELFFGEGSRLTVL.

The chain employs TRBV5-6 and TRBJ1-1; the D gene is possibly TRBD1 (6 bases). The CDR3 has 15 residues. Trimming shortened V by 2 bases and J by 1 base, and 12 bases separated the two germline ends. Germline V lookup: CDR1 SGHDT, CDR2 YYEEEE. The CDR3 loop is CASSFDRRENTEAFF. The CDR3 DNA follows: TGTGCCAGCAGCTTTGACAGGCGAGAGAACACTGAAGCTTTCTTT.